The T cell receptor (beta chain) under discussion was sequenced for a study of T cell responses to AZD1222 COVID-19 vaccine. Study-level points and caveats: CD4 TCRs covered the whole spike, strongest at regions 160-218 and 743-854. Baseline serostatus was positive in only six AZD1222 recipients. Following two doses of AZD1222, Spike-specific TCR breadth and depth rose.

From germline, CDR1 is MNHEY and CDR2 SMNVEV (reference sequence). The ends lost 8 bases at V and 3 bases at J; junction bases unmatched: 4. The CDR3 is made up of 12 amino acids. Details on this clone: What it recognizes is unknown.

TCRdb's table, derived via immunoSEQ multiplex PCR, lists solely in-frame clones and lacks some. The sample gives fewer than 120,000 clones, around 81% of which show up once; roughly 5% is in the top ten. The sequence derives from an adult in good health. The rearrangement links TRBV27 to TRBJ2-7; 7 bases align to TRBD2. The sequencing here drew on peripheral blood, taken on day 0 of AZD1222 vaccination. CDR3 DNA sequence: TGTGCCAGCTCGGGGGGTGGCTACGAGCAGTACTTC. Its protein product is CASSGGGYEQYF.